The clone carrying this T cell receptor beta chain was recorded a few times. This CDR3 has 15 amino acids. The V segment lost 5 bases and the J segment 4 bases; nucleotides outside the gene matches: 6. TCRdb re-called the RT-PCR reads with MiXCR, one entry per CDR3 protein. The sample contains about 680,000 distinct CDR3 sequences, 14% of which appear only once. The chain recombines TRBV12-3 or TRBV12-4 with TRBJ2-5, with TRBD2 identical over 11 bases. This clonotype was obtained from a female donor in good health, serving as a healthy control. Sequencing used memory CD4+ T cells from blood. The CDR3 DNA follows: TGTGCCAGCAGTCCAACTAGCGGGAGCGTAGAGACCCAGTACTTC. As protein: CASSPTSGSVETQYF.